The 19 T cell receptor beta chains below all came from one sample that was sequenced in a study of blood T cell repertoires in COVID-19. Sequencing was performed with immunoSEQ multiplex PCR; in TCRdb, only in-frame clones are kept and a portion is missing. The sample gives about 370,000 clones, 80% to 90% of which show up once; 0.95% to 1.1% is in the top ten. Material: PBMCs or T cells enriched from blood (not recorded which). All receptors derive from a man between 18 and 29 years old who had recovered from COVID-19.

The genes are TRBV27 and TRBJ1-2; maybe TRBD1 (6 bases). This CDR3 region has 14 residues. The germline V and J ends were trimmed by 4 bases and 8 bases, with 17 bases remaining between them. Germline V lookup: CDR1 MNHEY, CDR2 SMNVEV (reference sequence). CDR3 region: CASSSDRRIGGYTF. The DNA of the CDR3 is TGTGCCAGCAGTTCTGACAGGAGAATAGGAGGCTACACCTTC.

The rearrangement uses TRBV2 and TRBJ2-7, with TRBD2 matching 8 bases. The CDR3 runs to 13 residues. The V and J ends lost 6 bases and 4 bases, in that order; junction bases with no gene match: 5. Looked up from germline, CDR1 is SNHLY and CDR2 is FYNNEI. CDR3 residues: CASRRTSRYEQYF. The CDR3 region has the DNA TGTGCCAGCAGAAGGACTAGCCGTTACGAGCAGTACTTC.

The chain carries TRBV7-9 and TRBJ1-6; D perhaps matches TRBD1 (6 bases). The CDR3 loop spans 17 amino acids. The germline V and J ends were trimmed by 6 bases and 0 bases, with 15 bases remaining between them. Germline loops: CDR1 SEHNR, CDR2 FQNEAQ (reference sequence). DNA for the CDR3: TGTGCCAGCAGTCCCACGGGACATAGCTCCTATAATTCACCCCTCCACTTT. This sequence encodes CASSPTGHSSYNSPLHF.

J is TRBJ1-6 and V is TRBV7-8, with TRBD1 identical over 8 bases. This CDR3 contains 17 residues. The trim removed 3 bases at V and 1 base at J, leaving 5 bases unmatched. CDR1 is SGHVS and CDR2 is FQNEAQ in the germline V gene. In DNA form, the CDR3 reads TGTGCCAGCAGCTTCGACAGGGGAGCTTCCTATAATTCACCCCTCCACTTT. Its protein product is CASSFDRGASYNSPLHF.

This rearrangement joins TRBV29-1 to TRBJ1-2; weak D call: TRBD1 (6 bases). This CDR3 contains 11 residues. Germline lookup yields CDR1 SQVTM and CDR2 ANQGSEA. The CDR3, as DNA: TGCCGGACAGAGGAAAACTATGGCTACACCTTC. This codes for CRTEENYGYTF.

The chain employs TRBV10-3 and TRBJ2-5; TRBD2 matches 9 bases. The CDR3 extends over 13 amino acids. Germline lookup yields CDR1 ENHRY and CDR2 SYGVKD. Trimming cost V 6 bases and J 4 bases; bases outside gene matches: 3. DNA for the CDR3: TGTGCCATCAGCGTTAGCGGGGGAGAGACCCAGTACTTC. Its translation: CAISVSGGETQYF.

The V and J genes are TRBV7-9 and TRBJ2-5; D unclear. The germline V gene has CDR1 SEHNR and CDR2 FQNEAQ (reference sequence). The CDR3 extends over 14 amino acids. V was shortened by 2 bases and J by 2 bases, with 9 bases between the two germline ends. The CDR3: CASSLSVRQETQYF. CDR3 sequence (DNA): TGTGCCAGCAGCTTATCCGTGCGACAAGAGACCCAGTACTTC.

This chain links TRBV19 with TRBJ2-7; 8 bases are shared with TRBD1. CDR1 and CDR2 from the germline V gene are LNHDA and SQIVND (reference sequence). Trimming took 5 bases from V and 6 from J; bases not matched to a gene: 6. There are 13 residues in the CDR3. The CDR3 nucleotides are TGTGCCAGTAGTCCCCGGACAGGGCGCGAGCAGTACTTC. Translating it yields CASSPRTGREQYF. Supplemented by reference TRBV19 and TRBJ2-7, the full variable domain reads DGGITQSPKYLFRKEGQNVTLSCEQNLNHDAMYWYRQDPGQGLRLIYYSQIVNDFQKGDIAEGYSVSREKKESFPLTVTSAQKNPTAFYLCASSPRTGREQYFGPGTRLTVT.

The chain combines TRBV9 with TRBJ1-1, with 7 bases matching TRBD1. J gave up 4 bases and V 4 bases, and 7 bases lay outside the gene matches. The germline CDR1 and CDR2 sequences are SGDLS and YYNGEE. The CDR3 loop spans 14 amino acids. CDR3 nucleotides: TGTGCCAGCAGCCTCAGACAGGGTGGCACTGAAGCTTTCTTT. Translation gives CASSLRQGGTEAFF. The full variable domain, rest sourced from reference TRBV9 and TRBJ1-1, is DSGVTQTPKHLITATGQRVTLRCSPRSGDLSVYWYQQSLDQGLQFLIQYYNGEERAKGNILERFSAQQFPDLHSELNLSSLELGDSALYFCASSLRQGGTEAFFGQGTRLTVV.

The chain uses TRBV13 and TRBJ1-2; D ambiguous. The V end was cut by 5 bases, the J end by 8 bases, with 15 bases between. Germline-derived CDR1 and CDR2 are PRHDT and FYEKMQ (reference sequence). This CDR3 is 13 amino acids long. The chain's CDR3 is CASSRGEGRGYTF. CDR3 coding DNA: TGTGCCAGCAGCCGCGGGGAGGGTCGAGGCTACACCTTC. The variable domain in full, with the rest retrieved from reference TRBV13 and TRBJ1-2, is AAGVIQSPRHLIKEKRETATLKCYPIPRHDTVYWYQQGPGQDPQFLISFYEKMQSDKGSIPDRFSAQQFSDYHSELNMSSLELGDSALYFCASSRGEGRGYTFGSGTRLTVV.

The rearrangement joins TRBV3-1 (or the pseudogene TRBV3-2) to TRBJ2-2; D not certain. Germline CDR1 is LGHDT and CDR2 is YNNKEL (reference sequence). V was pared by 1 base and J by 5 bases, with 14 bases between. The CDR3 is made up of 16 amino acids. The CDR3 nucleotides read TGTGCCAGCAGCCAAGTTCTACCTTCAGCGACCGGGGAGCTGTTTTTT. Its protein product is CASSQVLPSATGELFF.

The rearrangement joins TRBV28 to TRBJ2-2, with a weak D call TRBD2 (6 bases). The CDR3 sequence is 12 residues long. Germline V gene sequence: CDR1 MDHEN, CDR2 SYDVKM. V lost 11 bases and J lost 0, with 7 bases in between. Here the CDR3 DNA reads TGTGCCGGGAGGACGAACACCGGGGAGCTGTTTTTT. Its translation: CAGRTNTGELFF.

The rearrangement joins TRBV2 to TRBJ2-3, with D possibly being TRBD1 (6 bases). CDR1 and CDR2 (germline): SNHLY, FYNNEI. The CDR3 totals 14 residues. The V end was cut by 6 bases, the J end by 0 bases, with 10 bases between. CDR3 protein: CASSPQGSTDTQYF. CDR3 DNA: TGTGCCAGCAGCCCGCAGGGGAGCACAGATACGCAGTATTTT. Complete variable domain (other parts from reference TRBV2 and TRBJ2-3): EPEVTQTPSHQVTQMGQEVILRCVPISNHLYFYWYRQILGQKVEFLVSFYNNEISEKSEIFDDQFSVERPDGSNFTLKIRSTKLEDSAMYFCASSPQGSTDTQYFGPGTRLTVL.

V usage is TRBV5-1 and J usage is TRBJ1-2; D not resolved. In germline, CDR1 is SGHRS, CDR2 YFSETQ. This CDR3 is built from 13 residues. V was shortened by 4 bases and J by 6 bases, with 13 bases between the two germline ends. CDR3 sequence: CASSAGGTNGYTF. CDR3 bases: TGCGCCAGCAGCGCTGGCGGTACCAATGGCTACACCTTC. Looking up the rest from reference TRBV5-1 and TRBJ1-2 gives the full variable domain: KAGVTQTPRYLIKTRGQQVTLSCSPISGHRSVSWYQQTPGQGLQFLFEYFSETQRNKGNFPGRFSGRQFSNSRSEMNVSTLELGDSALYLCASSAGGTNGYTFGSGTRLTVV.

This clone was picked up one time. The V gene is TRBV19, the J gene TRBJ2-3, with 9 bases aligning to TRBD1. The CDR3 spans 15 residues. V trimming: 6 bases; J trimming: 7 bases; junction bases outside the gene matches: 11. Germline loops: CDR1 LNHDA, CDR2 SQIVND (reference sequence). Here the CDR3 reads CASRDRGEGRHTQYF. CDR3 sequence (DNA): TGTGCCAGTAGGGACAGGGGTGAAGGGCGGCATACGCAGTATTTT.

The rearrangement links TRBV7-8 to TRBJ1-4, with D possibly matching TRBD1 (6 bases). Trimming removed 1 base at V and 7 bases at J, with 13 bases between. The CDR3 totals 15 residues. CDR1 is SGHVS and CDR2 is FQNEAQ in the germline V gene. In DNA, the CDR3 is TGTGCCAGCAGCTTAGGGGGGGGCGTCGGTGAAAAACTGTTTTTT. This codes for CASSLGGGVGEKLFF.

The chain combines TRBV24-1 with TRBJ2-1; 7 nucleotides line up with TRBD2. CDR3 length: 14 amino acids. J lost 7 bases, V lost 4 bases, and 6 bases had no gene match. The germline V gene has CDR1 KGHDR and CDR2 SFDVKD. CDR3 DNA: TGTGCCACCAGTGAAGGAGGGAGGGGAAATGAGCAGTTCTTC. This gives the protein CATSEGGRGNEQFF.

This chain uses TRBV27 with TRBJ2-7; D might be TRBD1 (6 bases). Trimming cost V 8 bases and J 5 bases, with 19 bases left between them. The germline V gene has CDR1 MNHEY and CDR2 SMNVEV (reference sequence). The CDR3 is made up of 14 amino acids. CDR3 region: CASSGAGAWDEQYF. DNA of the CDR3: TGTGCCAGCTCTGGGGCAGGGGCATGGGACGAGCAGTACTTC.

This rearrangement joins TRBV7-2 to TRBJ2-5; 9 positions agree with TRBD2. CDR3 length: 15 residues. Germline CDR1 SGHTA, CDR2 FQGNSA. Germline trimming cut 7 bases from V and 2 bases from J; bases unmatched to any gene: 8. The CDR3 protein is CASNIAGVAQETQYF. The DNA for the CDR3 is TGTGCCAGCAATATAGCGGGAGTTGCGCAAGAGACCCAGTACTTC.